This T cell receptor (beta chain) was documented in a study of blood T cell repertoires in COVID-19 (dated by TCRdb to 2018 to 2020). Some background on the complete study: Collaborator samples came from the United States, Italy and Spain and covered acute and convalescent phases of COVID-19. Samples came from the ongoing ImmuneRACE study (first 160 participants) plus 1,254 subjects from 6 global collaborators. Where available, HLA class I and class II types were obtained from metadata supplied by the sample provider rather than from assay-based typing. The repertoires were released in a freely available public database intended as a resource for research on the immune response to SARS-CoV-2. A de-identified subject ID, COVID-19 status, age in years and sex were almost always included in the sample metadata. Subjects who had been exposed to COVID-19, were actively infected with it, or had recovered from it provided the deeply sampled blood TCRbeta repertoires that made up the dataset. The material from the prospective study consisted of cDNA or gDNA derived from T cells, B-cell-depleted T cells, or PBMCs. Overall study results and their limits: Clinical and demographic metadata were provided uncurated, with the amount varying by source and participant.

There are a few counts of this clone. The antigen it binds to is not known. No base-level quality is on record; no much larger clone is a single base apart. The immunoSEQ Assay, a bias-controlled multiplex PCR, was used to amplify TCRbeta CDR3 regions from genomic DNA. The authors processed their data as follows. Nucleated cell counts per sample were estimated from amplification of reference gene primers within the assay. To quantify the absolute abundance of each unique TCRbeta CDR3 rearrangement, sequence reads were collapsed and filtered. Productive Simpson clonality was computed per sample as the square root of Simpson's diversity index over productive rearrangements. Here the immuneACCESS table is served through TCRdb, limited to in-frame sequences with V and J called. Missing clones are a known gap in these copies; in checked studies unresolved V genes cover under half, and the rest lacks a known reason. V and J calls and clone size are as listed in that table; D and trimming were resolved from the DNA. The sample records 350,000 or so clones, approximately 88% of which are singletons. The ten largest make up 1.5% to 2% of the sample.

At one collaborating source in Seattle, patients were enrolled during active infection and were followed longitudinally through the course of disease. The collaborating institutions used their own protocols to collect whole blood in K2EDTA tubes. For TCRbeta analysis, collaborator samples were shipped as frozen whole blood, as isolated PBMCs, or as DNA extracted from either sample type. Between the V and J ends, shortened by 6 bases and 7 bases respectively, the junction contains 12 bases. CDR1 is given as SNHLY and CDR2 as FYNNEI, both from the germline V gene. The CDR3 covers 12 residues, taking in both the cysteine and the phenylalanine. Only the CDR3 part of the read is kept: 36 bases, read in frame from the first base.

The TCR was taken from a woman in her 30s with COVID-19, enrolled during active disease. Recombination connected TRBV2 to TRBJ1-1; no D gene can be assigned with confidence. The specimen sequenced was peripheral blood. CDR3 region: CASRGQGFEAFF. The nucleotide sequence reads TGTGCCAGCAGGGGCCAAGGATTTGAAGCTTTCTTT.